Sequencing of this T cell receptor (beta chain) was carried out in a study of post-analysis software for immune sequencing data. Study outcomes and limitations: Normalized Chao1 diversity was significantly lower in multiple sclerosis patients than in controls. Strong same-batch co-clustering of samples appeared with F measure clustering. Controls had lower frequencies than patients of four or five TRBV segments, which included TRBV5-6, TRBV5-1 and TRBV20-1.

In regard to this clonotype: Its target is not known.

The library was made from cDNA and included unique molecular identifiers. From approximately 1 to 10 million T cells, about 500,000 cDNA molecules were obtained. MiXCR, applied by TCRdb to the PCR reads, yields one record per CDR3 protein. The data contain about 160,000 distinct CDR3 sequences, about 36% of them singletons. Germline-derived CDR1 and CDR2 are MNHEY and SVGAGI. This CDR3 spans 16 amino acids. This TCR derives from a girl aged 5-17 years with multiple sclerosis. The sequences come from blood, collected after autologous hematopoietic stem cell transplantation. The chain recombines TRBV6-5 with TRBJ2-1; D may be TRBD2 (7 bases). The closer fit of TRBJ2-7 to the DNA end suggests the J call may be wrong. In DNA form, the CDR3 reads TGTGCCAGCAGTTACTCGTCGGTGGGGGGGCTCCACGAGCAGTACTTC. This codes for CASSYSSVGGLHEQYF.